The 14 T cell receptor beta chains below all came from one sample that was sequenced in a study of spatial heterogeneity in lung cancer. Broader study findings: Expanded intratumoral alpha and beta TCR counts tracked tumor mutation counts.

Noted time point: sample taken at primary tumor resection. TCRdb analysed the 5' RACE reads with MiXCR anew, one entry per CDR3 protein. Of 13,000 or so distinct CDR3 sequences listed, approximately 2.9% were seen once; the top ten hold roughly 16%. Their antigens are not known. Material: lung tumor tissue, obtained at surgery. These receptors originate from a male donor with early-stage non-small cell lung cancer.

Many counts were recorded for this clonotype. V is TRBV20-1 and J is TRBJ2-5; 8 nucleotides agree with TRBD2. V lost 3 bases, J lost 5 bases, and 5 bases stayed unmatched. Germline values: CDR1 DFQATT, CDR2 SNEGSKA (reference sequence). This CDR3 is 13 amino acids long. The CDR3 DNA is TGCAGTGCTAGCGGGGGGGACGGGGAGACCCAGTACTTC. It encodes CSASGGDGETQYF.

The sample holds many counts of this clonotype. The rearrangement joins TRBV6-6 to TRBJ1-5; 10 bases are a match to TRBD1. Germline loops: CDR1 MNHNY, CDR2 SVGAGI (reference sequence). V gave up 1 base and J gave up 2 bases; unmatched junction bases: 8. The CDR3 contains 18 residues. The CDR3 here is CASSYWDRGKVGNQPQHF. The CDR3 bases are TGTGCCAGCAGTTACTGGGACAGGGGTAAGGTTGGCAATCAGCCCCAGCATTTT.

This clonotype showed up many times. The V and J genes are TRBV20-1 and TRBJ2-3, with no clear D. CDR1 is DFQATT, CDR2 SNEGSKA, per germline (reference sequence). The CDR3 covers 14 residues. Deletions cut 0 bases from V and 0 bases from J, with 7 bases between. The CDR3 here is CSARDPTSTDTQYF. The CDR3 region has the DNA TGCAGTGCTAGAGATCCGACTAGCACAGATACGCAGTATTTT.

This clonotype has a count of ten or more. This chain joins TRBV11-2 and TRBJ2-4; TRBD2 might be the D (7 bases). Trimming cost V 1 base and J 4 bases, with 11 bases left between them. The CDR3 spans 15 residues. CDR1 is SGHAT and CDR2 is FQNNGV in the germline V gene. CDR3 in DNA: TGTGCCAGCAGCTTAGCTGGGGGGGCGAAAAACATTCAGTACTTC. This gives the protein CASSLAGGAKNIQYF.

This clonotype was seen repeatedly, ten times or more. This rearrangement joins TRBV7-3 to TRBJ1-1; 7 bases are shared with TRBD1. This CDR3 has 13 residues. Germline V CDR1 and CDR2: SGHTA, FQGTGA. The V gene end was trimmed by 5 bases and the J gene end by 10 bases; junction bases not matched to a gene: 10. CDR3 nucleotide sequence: TGTGCCAGCAGCGCCACAGGGGACGGTGGAGCTTTCTTT. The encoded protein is CASSATGDGGAFF.

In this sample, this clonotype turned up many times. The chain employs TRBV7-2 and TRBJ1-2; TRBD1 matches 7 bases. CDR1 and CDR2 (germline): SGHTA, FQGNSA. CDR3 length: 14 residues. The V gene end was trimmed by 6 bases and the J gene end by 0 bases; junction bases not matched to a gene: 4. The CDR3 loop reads CASRTGTTNYGYTF. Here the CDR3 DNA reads TGTGCCAGCAGGACAGGGACCACTAACTATGGCTACACCTTC.

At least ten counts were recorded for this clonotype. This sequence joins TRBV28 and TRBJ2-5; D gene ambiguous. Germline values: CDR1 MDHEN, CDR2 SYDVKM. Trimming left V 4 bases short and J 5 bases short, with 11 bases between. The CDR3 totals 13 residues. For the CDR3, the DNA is TGTGCCAGCAGTTCCGGGTTCCGGGAGACCCAGTACTTC. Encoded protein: CASSSGFRETQYF. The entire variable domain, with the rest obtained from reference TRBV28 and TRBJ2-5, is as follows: DVKVTQSSRYLVKRTGEKVFLECVQDMDHENMFWYRQDPGLGLRLIYFSYDVKMKEKGDIPEGYSVSREKKERFSLILESASTNQTSMYLCASSSGFRETQYFGPGTRLLVL.

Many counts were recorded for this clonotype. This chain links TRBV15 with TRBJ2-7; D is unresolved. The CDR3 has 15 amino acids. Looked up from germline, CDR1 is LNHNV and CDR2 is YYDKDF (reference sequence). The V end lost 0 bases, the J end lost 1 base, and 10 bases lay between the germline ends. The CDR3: CATSRDRAFSYEQYF. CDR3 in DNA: TGTGCCACCAGCAGAGATCGGGCATTTTCCTACGAGCAGTACTTC. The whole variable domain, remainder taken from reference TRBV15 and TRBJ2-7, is DAMVIQNPRYQVTQFGKPVTLSCSQTLNHNVMYWYQQKSSQAPKLLFHYYDKDFNNEADTPDNFQSRRPNTSFCFLDIRSPGLGDTAMYLCATSRDRAFSYEQYFGPGTRLTVT.

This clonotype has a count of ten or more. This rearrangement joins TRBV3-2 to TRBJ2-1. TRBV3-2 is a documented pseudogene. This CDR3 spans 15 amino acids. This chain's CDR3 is CASSQDDLSYNEQFF. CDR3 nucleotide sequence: TGTGCCAGCAGCCAAGACGACCTCTCCTACAATGAGCAGTTCTTC.

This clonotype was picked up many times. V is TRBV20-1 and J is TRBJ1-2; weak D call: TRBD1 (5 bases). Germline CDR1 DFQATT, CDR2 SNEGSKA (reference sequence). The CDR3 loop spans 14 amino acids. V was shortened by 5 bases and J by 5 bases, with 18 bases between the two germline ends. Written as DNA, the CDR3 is TGCAGTGCTCCCGAGACGAGGGGCGGGTATGGCTACACCTTC. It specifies CSAPETRGGYGYTF.

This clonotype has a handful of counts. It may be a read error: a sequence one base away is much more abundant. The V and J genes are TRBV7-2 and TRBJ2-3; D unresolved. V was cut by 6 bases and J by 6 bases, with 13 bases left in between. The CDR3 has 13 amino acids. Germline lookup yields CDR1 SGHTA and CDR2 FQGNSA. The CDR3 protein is CASRRYHSDTQYF. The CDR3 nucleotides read TGTGCCAGCAGGCGGTACCATTCGGATACGCAGTATTTT. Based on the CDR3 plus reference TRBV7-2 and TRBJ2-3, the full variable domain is GAGVSQSPSNKVTEKGKDVELRCDPISGHTALYWYRQSLGQGLEFLIYFQGNSAPDKSGLPSDRFSAERTGGSVSTLTIQRTQQEDSAVYLCASRRYHSDTQYFGPGTRLTVL.

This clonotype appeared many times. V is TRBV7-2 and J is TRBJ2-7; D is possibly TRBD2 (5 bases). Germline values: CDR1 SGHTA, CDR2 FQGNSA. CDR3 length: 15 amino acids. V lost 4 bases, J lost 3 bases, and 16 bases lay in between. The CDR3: CASSWVEGDHYEQYF. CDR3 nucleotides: TGTGCCAGCAGCTGGGTCGAGGGTGATCACTACGAGCAGTACTTC.

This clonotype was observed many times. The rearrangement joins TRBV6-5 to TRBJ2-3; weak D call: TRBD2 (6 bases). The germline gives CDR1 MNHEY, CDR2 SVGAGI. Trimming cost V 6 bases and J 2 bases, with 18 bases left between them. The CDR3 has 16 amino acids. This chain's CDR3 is CASSPGLLSITDTQYF. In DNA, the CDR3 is TGTGCCAGCAGCCCGGGACTTCTCTCGATCACAGATACGCAGTATTTT.

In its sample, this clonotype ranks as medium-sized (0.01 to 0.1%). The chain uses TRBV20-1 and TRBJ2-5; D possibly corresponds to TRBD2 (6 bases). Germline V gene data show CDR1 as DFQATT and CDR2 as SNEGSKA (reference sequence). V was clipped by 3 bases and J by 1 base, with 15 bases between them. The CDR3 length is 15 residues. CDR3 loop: CSASRAGSPQETQYF. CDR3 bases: TGCAGTGCTAGTCGGGCGGGGAGTCCCCAAGAGACCCAGTACTTC.